Below are 30 T cell receptor beta chains sequenced from a single sample in a study of molecular identifiers for immune sequencing clone quantification. TCRdb re-called the PCR reads with MiXCR, one entry per CDR3 protein. The sample lists around 480,000 distinct CDR3 sequences, roughly a fifth seen once, with around 0.84% in the top ten. The material sequenced was naive CD8+ T cells from blood, with Jurkat cell RNA spiked in. Subset of the sample: FACS-sorted CD8+CD4-CCR7+CD45RA+ naive T cells. These receptors all come from a human donor in good health. Some libraries in this study had Jurkat cell RNA spiked in.

This clonotype was counted many times. This rearrangement joins TRBV5-1 to TRBJ2-7, with D perhaps TRBD1 (6 bases). With 5 bases removed from V and 7 bases from J, the gap between germline ends came to 19 bases. Germline values: CDR1 SGHRS, CDR2 YFSETQ. CDR3 size: 14 residues. This CDR3 is CASSYPTGNGEQYF. In DNA form, the CDR3 reads TGCGCCAGCAGTTATCCCACAGGGAATGGAGAGCAGTACTTC.

This chain uses TRBV29-1 with TRBJ1-2, with D unresolved. Germline CDR1 is SQVTM and CDR2 is ANQGSEA. The V end lost 4 bases, the J end lost 5 bases, and 8 bases lay between the germline ends. The CDR3 extends over 11 amino acids. CDR3 DNA: TGCAGCGTTGCCGCGGATTATGGCTACACCTTC. As protein: CSVAADYGYTF.

This clonotype has only a few counts. The chain recombines TRBV28 with TRBJ2-7, with 9 bases matching TRBD1. V lost 6 bases to trimming and J lost 5 bases; unmatched junction nucleotides: 11. CDR1 is MDHEN and CDR2 is SYDVKM in the germline V gene. This CDR3 has 15 amino acids. CDR3 sequence reads: CASSSSGQGIDEQYF. In DNA form, the CDR3 reads TGTGCCAGCAGCTCTTCGGGACAGGGAATAGACGAGCAGTACTTC. Based on the CDR3 plus reference TRBV28 and TRBJ2-7, the full variable domain is DVKVTQSSRYLVKRTGEKVFLECVQDMDHENMFWYRQDPGLGLRLIYFSYDVKMKEKGDIPEGYSVSREKKERFSLILESASTNQTSMYLCASSSSGQGIDEQYFGPGTRLTVT.

Only a few counts were recorded for this clonotype. The chain couples TRBV27 to TRBJ2-2, with D possibly TRBD2 on 6 matching bases. The CDR3 covers 14 residues. From germline, CDR1 is MNHEY and CDR2 SMNVEV (reference sequence). Between the trimmed V and J ends, which lost 5 bases and 6 bases, there was a span of 13 bases. CDR3 sequence reads: CASSPPREAGELFF. CDR3 sequence (DNA): TGTGCCAGCAGTCCCCCCAGGGAGGCCGGGGAGCTGTTTTTT.

The gene calls are TRBV4-1 and TRBJ2-5, with 7 positions matching TRBD2. In germline, CDR1 is MGHRA, CDR2 YSYEKL. This CDR3 has 14 amino acids. V dropped 1 base and J dropped 3; count of bases not matched to a gene: 2. This CDR3 is CASSQAGGKETQYF. In nucleotides, the CDR3 is TGCGCCAGCAGCCAAGCCGGGGGGAAAGAGACCCAGTACTTC.

On this clonotype itself: Given a much more abundant clone one base away, this may be a read error. The genes are TRBV10-2 and TRBJ1-5, with D hard to call. Deletions cut 6 bases from V and 7 bases from J, with 19 bases between. The CDR3 has 15 amino acids. Germline V gene data show CDR1 as WSHSY and CDR2 as SAAADI. The CDR3 sequence is CASRGFSGTGQPQHF. DNA for the CDR3: TGCGCCAGCAGAGGGTTCTCCGGTACGGGGCAGCCCCAGCATTTT.

With regard to this clonotype: A read error is likely, as this CDR3 ends without the conserved phenylalanine or tryptophan. This chain connects TRBV10-3 to TRBJ1-2; D gene unclear. CDR3 length: 14 residues. The V end was cut by 5 bases, the J end by 3 bases, with 13 bases between. Germline V lookup: CDR1 ENHRY, CDR2 SYGVKD. The CDR3 DNA sequence: TGTGCCATCAGTAAAATCACGGCTGACTATGGCTACACCTCC. Its protein product is CAISKITADYGYTS.

This sequence joins TRBV4-3 and TRBJ2-7; 10 bases agree with TRBD1. The CDR3 loop spans 14 amino acids. Trimming took 2 bases from V and 5 from J; bases not matched to a gene: 3. Per the germline V gene, CDR1 is LGHNA and CDR2 is YSLEER. CDR3 sequence: CASSQWTGGNEQYF. In DNA form, the CDR3 reads TGCGCCAGCAGCCAATGGACAGGGGGGAACGAGCAGTACTTC.

The genes are TRBV2 and TRBJ1-5; D remains unclear. The CDR3 consists of 14 residues. Germline assignment: CDR1 SNHLY and CDR2 FYNNEI. Between the trimmed V and J ends, which lost 7 bases and 0 bases, there was a span of 10 bases. In DNA form, the CDR3 reads TGTGCCAGCAAATACGGAGATAGCAATCAGCCCCAGCATTTT. This encodes CASKYGDSNQPQHF.

For this clonotype: An end of the junction differs from the germline gene, which may be a read error. For the CDR3, the DNA is TGTGCCAGTACGGTTGGGACACGTAGCAATCAGCCCCAGCGTTTT. Translated: CASTVGTRSNQPQRF. This chain uses TRBV19 with TRBJ1-5, with D possibly matching TRBD1 (6 bases). This CDR3 has 15 residues. From germline, CDR1 is LNHDA and CDR2 SQIVND (reference sequence).

This chain connects TRBV28 to TRBJ1-6; D is unresolved. This CDR3 region has 17 residues. Germline-derived CDR1 and CDR2 are MDHEN and SYDVKM. Trimming stripped 2 bases from V and 4 bases from J, with 15 bases between. CDR3 residues: CASSLGPKQPYNSPLHF. The CDR3 coding sequence is TGTGCCAGCAGTTTAGGCCCAAAACAGCCGTATAATTCACCCCTCCACTTT.

V usage is TRBV20-1 and J usage is TRBJ2-7, with D perhaps TRBD2 (5 bases). The CDR3 is 14 residues long. Germline V gene data show CDR1 as DFQATT and CDR2 as SNEGSKA (reference sequence). V was trimmed by 0 bases and J by 3 bases, leaving 12 bases between them. The CDR3 is CSARDYPSFYEQYF. The CDR3 coding sequence is TGCAGTGCTAGAGATTATCCTAGCTTCTACGAGCAGTACTTC.

This clonotype was seen more than once but under ten times. The J gene is TRBJ1-3, the V gene TRBV4-3; perhaps TRBD1 as D (5 bases). The V end lost 0 bases, the J end lost 8 bases, and 14 bases lay between the germline ends. Per the germline V gene, CDR1 is LGHNA and CDR2 is YSLEER. This CDR3 region has 15 residues. The CDR3 protein is CASSQDLPPGHTIYF. The CDR3 DNA follows: TGCGCCAGCAGCCAAGATCTGCCCCCGGGACACACCATATATTTT.

Written as DNA, the CDR3 is TGTGCCTGGAGTGTCCCCGGGAGTAATGTTGAGCAGTACTTC. Residues: CAWSVPGSNVEQYF. V usage is TRBV30 and J usage is TRBJ2-7, with a weak D call TRBD2 (6 bases). Germline lookup yields CDR1 GTSNPN and CDR2 SVGIG (reference sequence). CDR3 length equals 14 residues. V lost 0 bases, J lost 7 bases, and 16 bases lay in between.

This clonotype has ten or more counts. The rearrangement links TRBV20-1 to TRBJ2-1; D remains unclear. From germline, CDR1 is DFQATT and CDR2 SNEGSKA (reference sequence). Deletions cut 6 bases from V and 8 bases from J, with 11 bases between. There are 11 residues in the CDR3. The DNA of the CDR3 is TGCAGTGCGAAGCAGGTGCATGAGCAGTTCTTC. Its protein is CSAKQVHEQFF.

Only a few counts were recorded for this clonotype. This CDR3 is CASNGGIGPLHF. Written as DNA, the CDR3 is TGTGCCAGCAACGGGGGGATTGGACCCCTCCACTTT. The rearrangement uses TRBV9 and TRBJ1-6, with D tentatively TRBD1 (5 bases). This CDR3 is built from 12 residues. V gave up 6 bases and J gave up 12 bases, with 13 bases separating them. Germline loops: CDR1 SGDLS, CDR2 YYNGEE.

A remark on this clonotype: This may be a read error, as it is one base from a much larger clone. The V and J genes are TRBV2 and TRBJ1-1, with D possibly TRBD1 on 5 matching bases. The CDR3 has 14 residues. V dropped 7 bases and J dropped 4 bases, with 16 bases sitting between them. CDR1 SNHLY and CDR2 FYNNEI come from the germline V gene. CDR3 DNA sequence: TGTGCCAGCACTGAGAACAGGTTCGGCACTGAAGCTTTCTTT. This sequence encodes CASTENRFGTEAFF.

The chain recombines TRBV27 with TRBJ2-1; D might be TRBD2 (6 bases). Germline assignment: CDR1 MNHEY and CDR2 SMNVEV (reference sequence). The V end lost 8 bases, the J end lost 7 bases, and 12 bases lay between the germline ends. The CDR3 consists of 12 residues. CDR3 DNA: TGTGCCAGCGTCGCTAGCGATAATGAGCAGTTCTTC. Its translation: CASVASDNEQFF.

The rearrangement joins TRBV7-9 to TRBJ2-7; D ambiguous. V dropped 0 bases and J dropped 6 bases, with 12 bases sitting between them. This CDR3 is built from 14 residues. Germline CDR1 SEHNR, CDR2 FQNEAQ (reference sequence). CDR3 nucleotide sequence: TGTGCCAGCAGCTTAGCTCTCCCCCCCGGCGAGCAGTACTTC. This codes for CASSLALPPGEQYF.

This clonotype was found many times. The rearrangement uses TRBV5-5 and TRBJ2-7, with TRBD1 identical over 7 bases. Trimming at V came to 1 base and at J to 7 bases, leaving 5 bases not matched to a gene. The CDR3 sequence is 13 residues long. Per germline, CDR1 SGHKS and CDR2 YYEKEE (reference sequence). CDR3 sequence reads: CASSLKGANEQYF. The CDR3, as DNA: TGTGCCAGCAGCTTGAAGGGGGCGAATGAGCAGTACTTC.

This clonotype was counted ten times or more. The rearrangement joins TRBV7-9 to TRBJ2-5; no clear D. Looked up from germline, CDR1 is SEHNR and CDR2 is FQNEAQ (reference sequence). This CDR3 spans 15 amino acids. V dropped 5 bases and J dropped 2 bases, with 15 bases sitting between them. CDR3: CASSPAAGVQETQYF. The CDR3 DNA reads TGTGCCAGCAGCCCCGCGGCCGGAGTTCAAGAGACCCAGTACTTC.

Note on this clonotype: Given a much more abundant clone one base away, this may be a read error. V usage is TRBV7-9 and J usage is TRBJ2-1; perhaps TRBD2 as D (6 bases). This CDR3 comprises 13 residues. Germline V lookup: CDR1 SEHNR, CDR2 FQNEAQ (reference sequence). CDR3 protein: CASSLGVSGERFF. The CDR3 DNA reads as TGTGCCAGCAGCTTAGGGGTTAGCGGTGAGCGGTTCTTC.

The chain joins TRBV4-3 to TRBJ1-5; no clear D gene. The CDR3 loop spans 15 amino acids. V was cut by 0 bases and J by 7 bases, with 13 bases left in between. Per the germline V gene, CDR1 is LGHNA and CDR2 is YSLEER. The CDR3 spells CASSQDIGFSQPQHF. Written as DNA, the CDR3 is TGCGCCAGCAGCCAAGATATAGGGTTTTCGCAGCCCCAGCATTTT.

This sequence joins TRBV20-1 and TRBJ2-3; D remains ambiguous. Germline V gene lookup returns CDR1 DFQATT and CDR2 SNEGSKA (reference sequence). The V gene lost 1 base and the J gene lost 5 bases, with 10 bases spanning the gap. The CDR3 totals 13 residues. The CDR3 nucleotides read TGCAGTGCTAGAGCTCGGAGTGGAGATACGCAGTATTTT. Its protein is CSARARSGDTQYF.

This clonotype occurred a few times. The rearrangement joins TRBV27 to TRBJ2-3; 10 bases are shared with TRBD2. CDR3 size: 17 residues. With 8 bases clipped from V and 3 bases from J, the junction kept 14 bases outside the gene matches. Germline assignment: CDR1 MNHEY and CDR2 SMNVEV (reference sequence). CDR3 protein: CASLPPGSGGRTDTQYF. CDR3 bases: TGTGCCAGCCTACCTCCGGGTAGCGGGGGGCGGACAGATACGCAGTATTTT.

The chain carries TRBV4-3 and TRBJ1-1; 8 bases fit TRBD1. Germline trimming cut 0 bases from V and 3 bases from J; bases unmatched to any gene: 12. This CDR3 has 18 residues. In germline, CDR1 is LGHNA, CDR2 YSLEER. CDR3 amino acids: CASSQDLPGGAYYTEAFF. The CDR3 DNA sequence: TGCGCCAGCAGCCAAGATCTCCCAGGGGGCGCGTACTACACTGAAGCTTTCTTT.

In this sample, this clonotype turned up many times. The chain uses TRBV5-1 and TRBJ2-5; the match to TRBD2 covers 7 bases. After removal of 0 bases from V and 3 bases from J, the junction contained 5 bases not matched to a gene. Per the germline V gene, CDR1 is SGHRS and CDR2 is YFSETQ. This CDR3 comprises 15 residues. CDR3 nucleotide sequence: TGCGCCAGCAGCTTGGCTTGGGAGGGCAAAGAGACCCAGTACTTC. It is translated as CASSLAWEGKETQYF.

The chain links TRBV19 to TRBJ2-7; 9 positions agree with TRBD2. The CDR3 is 16 residues long. Per germline, CDR1 LNHDA and CDR2 SQIVND (reference sequence). Trimming cost V 3 bases and J 4 bases; bases outside gene matches: 10. CDR3 nucleotide sequence: TGTGCCAGTAGTATTTCCGGTGGAAGCGGGAGGTACGAGCAGTACTTC. Protein product: CASSISGGSGRYEQYF.

This clonotype was counted many times. The genes are TRBV29-1 and TRBJ2-5, with D possibly matching TRBD1 (6 bases). This CDR3 is built from 14 residues. The germline V and J ends were trimmed by 7 bases and 2 bases, with 17 bases remaining between them. The V gene's germline CDR1 is SQVTM and CDR2 ANQGSEA. CDR3 DNA: TGCAGCGGTACACGACAGGATAAACAAGAGACCCAGTACTTC. Translation gives CSGTRQDKQETQYF. Full variable domain (outside the CDR3, taken from reference TRBV29-1 and TRBJ2-5): SAVISQKPSRDICQRGTSLTIQCQVDSQVTMMFWYRQQPGQSLTLIATANQGSEATYESGFVIDKFPISRPNLTFSTLTVSNMSPEDSSIYLCSGTRQDKQETQYFGPGTRLLVL.

This clonotype has a handful of counts. V gene TRBV4-1 combines with J gene TRBJ2-7, with a weak D call TRBD2 (6 bases). Germline-derived CDR1 and CDR2 are MGHRA and YSYEKL. Trimming took off 0 bases at V and 2 bases at J, with 11 bases between the two ends. The CDR3 extends over 15 amino acids. This CDR3 is CASSQEGGYPYEQYF. The CDR3 nucleotides read TGCGCCAGCAGCCAAGAAGGAGGGTACCCCTACGAGCAGTACTTC.